Shown below are 10 T cell receptor beta chains from a single sample sequenced in a study of T-cell reconstitution after alpha-beta-depleted transplantation in children. It was with unique molecular identifiers that the TCRbeta library was prepared. TCRdb independently ran MiXCR on the PCR reads; one entry per CDR3 protein. The sample has about 1,000,000 distinct CDR3 sequences; roughly 31% are singletons. Sequences were derived from PBMCs, mostly from graft donor cells, sampled 360 days after TCRalphabeta/CD19-depleted stem cell transplant. All receptors derive from a boy in the first two years of life who had a stem cell transplant for SCID, so the T cells may come from the graft donor.

The gene calls are TRBV12-3 or TRBV12-4 and TRBJ2-1, with TRBD2 matching 9 bases. CDR3 length equals 20 residues. Germline trimming cut 3 bases from V and 9 bases from J; bases unmatched to any gene: 24. The CDR3 sequence is CASSFDGGGASGPLAPEQFF. Here the CDR3 DNA reads TGTGCCAGCAGTTTCGATGGCGGGGGGGCTTCCGGGCCTCTTGCTCCTGAGCAGTTCTTC.

The rearrangement uses TRBV6-5 and TRBJ2-1; D is perhaps TRBD1 (5 bases). The CDR3 has 15 amino acids. CDR1 and CDR2 (germline): MNHEY, SVGAGI. Trimming pared 0 bases from V and 4 bases from J, leaving 10 bases between. Here the CDR3 reads CASSYSDTSYNEQFF. Here the CDR3 DNA reads TGTGCCAGCAGTTACTCGGACACGTCTTACAATGAGCAGTTCTTC.

This clonotype was found a few times. J is TRBJ2-3 and V is TRBV20-1; 7 positions match TRBD2. The germline CDR1 and CDR2 sequences are DFQATT and SNEGSKA (reference sequence). Germline trimming cut 1 base from V and 4 bases from J; bases unmatched to any gene: 8. The CDR3 totals 15 residues. The CDR3 nucleotides read TGCAGTGCTAGAGCCGGGGGGTTAGGATCAGATACGCAGTATTTT. It translates to CSARAGGLGSDTQYF.

The sample holds one count of this clonotype. The V gene is TRBV12-3 or TRBV12-4, the J gene TRBJ1-4; TRBD1 is a possible D gene (6 bases). Between the trimmed V and J ends, which lost 10 bases and 13 bases, there was a span of 16 bases. This CDR3 has 11 amino acids. CDR3 sequence (DNA): TGTGCCATCCGCTCCGGGGGCCCACTGTTTTTT. Translation: CAIRSGGPLFF.

This clonotype was counted only a few times. The V and J genes are TRBV12-3 or TRBV12-4 and TRBJ2-3; tentative D call: TRBD1 (6 bases). Trimming took off 7 bases at V and 2 bases at J, with 13 bases between the two ends. The CDR3 runs 14 residues. In DNA form, the CDR3 reads TGTGCCAGCATAGCAGGGGCGAACACAGATACGCAGTATTTT. It is translated as CASIAGANTDTQYF.

In this sample, this clonotype turned up a few times. V usage is TRBV2 and J usage is TRBJ2-1; the D gene is possibly TRBD1 (5 bases). The CDR3 runs to 14 residues. Per the germline V gene, CDR1 is SNHLY and CDR2 is FYNNEI. V was clipped by 3 bases and J by 0 bases, with 6 bases between them. Here the CDR3 reads CASSEQGSYNEQFF. The CDR3 nucleotides read TGTGCCAGCAGTGAGCAGGGCTCCTACAATGAGCAGTTCTTC.

The chain combines TRBV20-1 with TRBJ1-2; D is unresolved. CDR1 is DFQATT and CDR2 is SNEGSKA in the germline V gene (reference sequence). The germline V and J ends were trimmed by 0 bases and 2 bases, with 4 bases remaining between them. The CDR3 spans 12 residues. The CDR3 nucleotides read TGCAGTGCTAGAGAAGGGAACTATGGCTACACCTTC. Translated, it gives CSAREGNYGYTF.

The chain couples TRBV20-1 to TRBJ2-2; D ambiguous. The CDR3 is made up of 14 amino acids. V lost 6 bases and J 9 bases, leaving 20 bases between the germline ends. CDR1 and CDR2 (germline): DFQATT, SNEGSKA (reference sequence). The CDR3 loop reads CSAAPGPLTRELFF. DNA of the CDR3: TGCAGTGCGGCCCCCGGGCCCTTGACCAGGGAGCTGTTTTTT.

This clonotype was observed a few times. The chain employs TRBV20-1 and TRBJ2-3; 9 bases map to TRBD2. V shed 3 bases and J 3 bases; nucleotides not matched to a gene: 19. CDR1 is DFQATT and CDR2 is SNEGSKA in the germline V gene (reference sequence). CDR3 length: 19 amino acids. CDR3 DNA sequence: TGCAGTGCTAGTGTTCCCCTCGAGAGCGGGGGGCTTATGACAGATACGCAGTATTTT. It translates to CSASVPLESGGLMTDTQYF.

The CDR3 region has the DNA TGTGCCAGTAGACGGACTAGCGGGGGGTCCTACGAGCAGTACTTC. This codes for CASRRTSGGSYEQYF. The chain combines TRBV19 with TRBJ2-7, with 14 bases matching TRBD2. The germline V gene has CDR1 LNHDA and CDR2 SQIVND (reference sequence). CDR3 length: 15 residues. Trimming cost V 6 bases and J 1 base; bases outside gene matches: 2.